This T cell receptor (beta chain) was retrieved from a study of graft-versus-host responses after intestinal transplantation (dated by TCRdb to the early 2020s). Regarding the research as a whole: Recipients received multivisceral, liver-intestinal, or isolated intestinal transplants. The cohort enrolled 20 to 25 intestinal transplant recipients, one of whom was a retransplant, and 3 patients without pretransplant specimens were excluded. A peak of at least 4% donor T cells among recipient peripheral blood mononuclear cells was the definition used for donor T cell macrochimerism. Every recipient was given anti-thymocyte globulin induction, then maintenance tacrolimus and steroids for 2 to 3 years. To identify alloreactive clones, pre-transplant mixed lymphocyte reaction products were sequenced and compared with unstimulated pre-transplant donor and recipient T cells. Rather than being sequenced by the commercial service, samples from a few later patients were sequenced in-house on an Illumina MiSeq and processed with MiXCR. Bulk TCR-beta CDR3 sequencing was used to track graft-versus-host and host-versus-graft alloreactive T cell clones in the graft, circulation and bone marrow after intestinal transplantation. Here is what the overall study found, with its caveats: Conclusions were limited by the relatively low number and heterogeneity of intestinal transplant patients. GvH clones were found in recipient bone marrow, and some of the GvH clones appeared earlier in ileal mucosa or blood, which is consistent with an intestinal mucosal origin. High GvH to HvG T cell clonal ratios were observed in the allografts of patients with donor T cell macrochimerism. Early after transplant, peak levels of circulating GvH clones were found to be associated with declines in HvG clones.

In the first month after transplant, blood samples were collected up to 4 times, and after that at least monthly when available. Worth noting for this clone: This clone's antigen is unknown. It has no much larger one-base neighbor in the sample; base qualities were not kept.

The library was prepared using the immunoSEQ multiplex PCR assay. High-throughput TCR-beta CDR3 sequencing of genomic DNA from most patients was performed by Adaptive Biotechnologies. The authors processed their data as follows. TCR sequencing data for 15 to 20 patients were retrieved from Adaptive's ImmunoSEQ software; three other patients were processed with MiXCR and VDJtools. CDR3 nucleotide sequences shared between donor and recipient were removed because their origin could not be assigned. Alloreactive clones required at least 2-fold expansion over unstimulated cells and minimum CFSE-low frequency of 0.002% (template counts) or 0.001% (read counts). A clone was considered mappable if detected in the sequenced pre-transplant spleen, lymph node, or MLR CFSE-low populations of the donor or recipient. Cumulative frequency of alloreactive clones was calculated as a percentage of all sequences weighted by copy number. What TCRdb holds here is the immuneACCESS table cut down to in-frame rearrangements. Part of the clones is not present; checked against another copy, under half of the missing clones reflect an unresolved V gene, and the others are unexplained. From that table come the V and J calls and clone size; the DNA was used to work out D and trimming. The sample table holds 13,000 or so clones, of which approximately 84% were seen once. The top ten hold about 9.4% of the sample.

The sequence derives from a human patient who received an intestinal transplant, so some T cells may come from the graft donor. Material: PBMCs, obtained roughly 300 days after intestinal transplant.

The DNA sequence reads TGTGCCAGCAGTTCTGGACTATACAATGAGCAGTTCTTC. Its translation reads: CASSSGLYNEQFF. Rearrangement joined TRBV6-4 to TRBJ2-1, and possibly TRBD2, on 6 matching bases. CDR1 and CDR2, per the germline V gene, are MRHNA and SNTAGT. V and J are truncated by 5 bases and 4 bases respectively, leaving an intervening sequence of 9 bases. Its CDR3 holds 13 amino acids, cysteine through phenylalanine. The retained sequence is limited to the CDR3, 39 bases, with the frame set at the first base.